Following are 19 T cell receptor beta chains from one sample sequenced in a study of cytomegalovirus exposure and HLA in healthy donors. Primers for the PCR totalled 60 Vbeta and 13 Jbeta. TCRdb's copy holds only in-frame clones and misses some; the assay was immunoSEQ multiplex PCR. Here the sample spans about 120,000 clones, 79% being singletons. Material for sequencing was PBMCs. Source of these receptors: a man between 18 and 35 years old in good health and CMV-seronegative.

V usage is TRBV18 and J usage is TRBJ2-7; perhaps TRBD1 as D (5 bases). The CDR3 has 13 residues. Trimming took off 0 bases at V and 9 bases at J, with 12 bases between the two ends. Germline V CDR1 and CDR2: KGHSH, LQKENI. The CDR3 loop is CASSPPNSRAQYV. The CDR3 region has the DNA TGTGCCAGCTCACCACCAAACTCCAGGGCGCAGTACGTC.

The V call is TRBV7-8, the J call TRBJ2-1; 9 nucleotides align to TRBD2. Germline values: CDR1 SGHVS, CDR2 FQNEAQ. After removal of 5 bases from V and 0 bases from J, the junction contained 5 bases not matched to a gene. This CDR3 comprises 16 residues. The CDR3 DNA follows: TGTGCCAGCAGCCAACTAGCGGGTTCCTCCTACAATGAGCAGTTCTTC. This translates into CASSQLAGSSYNEQFF.

This clone was counted a few times. The rearrangement links TRBV27 to TRBJ2-7, with TRBD2 matching over 7 bases. Germline V gene data show CDR1 as MNHEY and CDR2 as SMNVEV (reference sequence). The CDR3 contains 14 residues. Trimming at V came to 6 bases and at J to 3 bases, leaving 8 bases not matched to a gene. The chain's CDR3 is CASRGGESGYEQYF. CDR3 sequence (DNA): TGTGCCAGCAGGGGGGGGGAGTCGGGCTACGAGCAGTACTTC.

The gene calls are TRBV19 and TRBJ2-5; possible D gene TRBD2, 6 bases. Trimming cost V 6 bases and J 6 bases, with 17 bases left between them. Germline lookup yields CDR1 LNHDA and CDR2 SQIVND (reference sequence). The CDR3 runs 14 residues. Here the CDR3 DNA reads TGTGCCAGTAGCCTCGGTGTGGAGGGGAAGACCCAGTACTTC. The encoded protein is CASSLGVEGKTQYF.

The chain carries TRBV27 and TRBJ1-6; 9 bases map to TRBD1. This CDR3 spans 15 amino acids. Germline V gene sequence: CDR1 MNHEY, CDR2 SMNVEV (reference sequence). V was pared by 3 bases and J by 10 bases, with 7 bases of the junction left unmatched. The CDR3 sequence: CASSFEDRGESPLHF. In DNA form, the CDR3 reads TGTGCCAGCAGTTTCGAGGACAGGGGAGAATCACCCCTCCACTTT.

V is TRBV18 and J is TRBJ1-1; D call uncertain. Germline-derived CDR1 and CDR2 are KGHSH and LQKENI. The CDR3 is made up of 17 amino acids. The V end lost 0 bases, the J end lost 4 bases, and 18 bases lay between the germline ends. CDR3 DNA sequence: TGTGCCAGCTCACCACCGGGTCGGGGAGATTATTTCACTGAAGCTTTCTTT. Residues: CASSPPGRGDYFTEAFF.

The chain carries TRBV2 and TRBJ2-3; 7 bases map to TRBD2. The V gene's germline CDR1 is SNHLY and CDR2 FYNNEI. The CDR3 sequence is 14 residues long. Germline trimming cut 6 bases from V and 5 bases from J; bases unmatched to any gene: 8. The CDR3 sequence is CASRAREGRDTQYF. The CDR3 nucleotides are TGTGCCAGCAGAGCCAGGGAGGGGAGAGATACGCAGTATTTT.

This rearrangement joins TRBV19 to TRBJ1-5; D might be TRBD1 (6 bases). This CDR3 comprises 16 residues. V was clipped by 0 bases and J by 6 bases, with 15 bases between them. The V gene's germline CDR1 is LNHDA and CDR2 SQIVND (reference sequence). CDR3 DNA sequence: TGTGCCAGTAGTATAGATTCGGGGGGCCTAAGTCAGCCCCAGCATTTT. Protein product: CASSIDSGGLSQPQHF. The full variable domain, in which reference TRBV19 and TRBJ1-5 provide the parts outside the CDR3, is DGGITQSPKYLFRKEGQNVTLSCEQNLNHDAMYWYRQDPGQGLRLIYYSQIVNDFQKGDIAEGYSVSREKKESFPLTVTSAQKNPTAFYLCASSIDSGGLSQPQHFGDGTRLSIL.

This clone was found a few times. This chain uses TRBV10-3 with TRBJ1-1, with D uncertain. V was cut by 7 bases and J by 1 base, with 7 bases left in between. CDR1 and CDR2 (germline): ENHRY, SYGVKD. The CDR3 loop spans 12 amino acids. In nucleotides, the CDR3 is TGTGCCATCAAACCAGAGAACACTGAAGCTTTCTTT. It specifies CAIKPENTEAFF.

The CDR3 spells CASSLYGTPTYEQYF. The CDR3 coding sequence is TGTGCCAGCAGTTTATATGGGACACCTACCTACGAGCAGTACTTC. The rearrangement links TRBV28 to TRBJ2-7; D is possibly TRBD1 (6 bases). Germline V lookup: CDR1 MDHEN, CDR2 SYDVKM. CDR3 length: 15 residues. V was pared by 1 base and J by 2 bases, with 12 bases between. The full variable domain, completed using reference TRBV28 and TRBJ2-7, is DVKVTQSSRYLVKRTGEKVFLECVQDMDHENMFWYRQDPGLGLRLIYFSYDVKMKEKGDIPEGYSVSREKKERFSLILESASTNQTSMYLCASSLYGTPTYEQYFGPGTRLTVT.

The chain uses TRBV11-3 and TRBJ2-3; TRBD2 matches at 8 bases. Germline loops: CDR1 SGHNT, CDR2 YENEEA. V was clipped by 1 base and J by 5 bases; unmatched bases: 11. This CDR3 region has 17 residues. CDR3 sequence (DNA): TGTGCCAGCAGCTTAGGAGCAAGCGGGAGCGGTAGAGATACGCAGTATTTT. Encoded protein: CASSLGASGSGRDTQYF. The complete variable domain, with remaining parts taken from reference TRBV11-3 and TRBJ2-3, reads EAGVVQSPRYKIIEKKQPVAFWCNPISGHNTLYWYLQNLGQGPELLIRYENEEAVDDSQLPKDRFSAERLKGVDSTLKIQPAELGDSAVYLCASSLGASGSGRDTQYFGPGTRLTVL.

The rearrangement joins TRBV9 to TRBJ1-2; 9 nucleotides line up with TRBD1. After removal of 2 bases from V and 5 bases from J, the junction contained 4 bases not matched to a gene. CDR1 is SGDLS, CDR2 YYNGEE, per germline. The CDR3 is 14 amino acids. The CDR3 sequence is CASSVGQGPYGYTF. The CDR3 bases are TGTGCCAGCAGCGTGGGACAGGGCCCTTATGGCTACACCTTC. The full variable domain, its missing parts supplied by reference TRBV9 and TRBJ1-2, is DSGVTQTPKHLITATGQRVTLRCSPRSGDLSVYWYQQSLDQGLQFLIQYYNGEERAKGNILERFSAQQFPDLHSELNLSSLELGDSALYFCASSVGQGPYGYTFGSGTRLTVV.

The rearrangement uses TRBV19 and TRBJ2-2; a possible D gene is TRBD1 (5 bases). Germline CDR1 and CDR2: LNHDA and SQIVND (reference sequence). The V end lost 11 bases, the J end lost 8 bases, and 12 bases lay between the germline ends. CDR3 length equals 11 residues. CDR3 sequence: CAGWGGGELFF. CDR3 bases: TGTGCCGGCTGGGGCGGAGGGGAGCTGTTTTTT.

V usage is TRBV28 and J usage is TRBJ2-7; the match to TRBD1 covers 9 bases. With V trimmed by 7 bases and J by 3 bases, 4 bases remained unmatched. Germline loops: CDR1 MDHEN, CDR2 SYDVKM. The CDR3 consists of 13 residues. CDR3 loop: CASTSGQGYEQYF. In DNA form, the CDR3 reads TGTGCCAGCACCTCGGGACAGGGCTACGAGCAGTACTTC.

The chain is built from TRBV19 and TRBJ1-5, with TRBD1 as a possible D gene (5 bases). Deletions cut 3 bases from V and 4 bases from J, with 13 bases between. CDR3 size: 15 residues. The germline V gene encodes CDR1 LNHDA and CDR2 SQIVND (reference sequence). CDR3 region: CASSMRAGTNQPQHF. The CDR3 bases are TGTGCCAGTAGTATGAGGGCAGGGACTAATCAGCCCCAGCATTTT.

V is TRBV9 and J is TRBJ1-2, with 8 positions matching TRBD1. Germline-derived CDR1 and CDR2 are SGDLS and YYNGEE. Unmatched junction bases numbered 11, after V lost 2 bases and J lost 8 bases. CDR3 length equals 15 residues. The CDR3 is CASSVGERDRYGYTF. The CDR3 coding sequence is TGTGCCAGCAGCGTGGGAGAAAGGGACAGGTACGGCTACACCTTC.

The chain recombines TRBV5-4 with TRBJ2-7; TRBD1 matches at 10 bases. The germline CDR1 and CDR2 sequences are SGHNT and YYREEE (reference sequence). The CDR3 is 14 amino acids. With 3 bases clipped from V and 4 bases from J, the junction kept 4 bases outside the gene matches. CDR3 in amino acids: CASSWGQGRYEQYF. The CDR3 coding sequence is TGTGCCAGCAGCTGGGGACAGGGGAGATACGAGCAGTACTTC.

This chain uses TRBV19 with TRBJ2-4, with 10 bases identical to TRBD2. V lost 5 bases to trimming and J lost 4 bases; unmatched junction nucleotides: 8. This CDR3 has 16 residues. The germline V gene has CDR1 LNHDA and CDR2 SQIVND (reference sequence). CDR3 region: CASSVGLADYKNIQYF. CDR3 coding DNA: TGTGCCAGTAGTGTAGGACTAGCGGATTATAAAAACATTCAGTACTTC.

About this clone itself: Distinct nucleotide sequences in the sample also encode this CDR3. The chain joins TRBV7-9 to TRBJ2-1, with TRBD2 matching 7 bases. CDR1 is SEHNR and CDR2 is FQNEAQ in the germline V gene (reference sequence). V trimming: 1 base; J trimming: 2 bases; junction bases outside the gene matches: 5. CDR3 length: 16 amino acids. CDR3 coding DNA: TGTGCCAGCAGCTTAGTGGTAGCGGGCGCCTACAATGAGCAGTTCTTC. Its translation: CASSLVVAGAYNEQFF.